The rows below give T cell receptor beta chains drawn from one sample of a study of T cells in tuberculosis. Generated by immunoSEQ multiplex PCR, the TCRdb table keeps only in-frame clones and is missing some. This sample carries tens of thousands of clones, 90% to 95% of them seen once, and the ten largest clones take roughly a sixth. Sequencing was carried out using PBMCs. The receptors shown here come from a donor between 10 and 35 years old with latent tuberculosis or without tuberculosis infection. Some clones in this sample may be carry-over from other donors' samples. CDR3s include the opening cysteine and the closing phenylalanine or tryptophan. Each record gives: D gene, J gene, clone size, V gene, CDR3 protein, CDR3 DNA. A D gene is named only where the DNA matches it firmly. Clone size, where shown, is once, few, many, or a class for clones that have expanded.

d_call: .; j_call: TRBJ2-5; clone_size: once; v_call: TRBV19; cdr3_aa: CASSILGRQETQYF; cdr3_nt: TGTGCCAGTAGTATACTGGGGAGACAAGAGACCCAGTACTTC
d_call: TRBD1; j_call: TRBJ1-1; clone_size: .; v_call: TRBV6-4; cdr3_aa: CASSDSSGGTEAFF; cdr3_nt: TGTGCCAGCAGTGACTCGTCAGGGGGCACTGAAGCTTTCTTT
d_call: .; j_call: TRBJ1-5; clone_size: .; v_call: TRBV30; cdr3_aa: CAWSLGPSSNQPQHF; cdr3_nt: TGTGCCTGGAGCCTCGGTCCCTCAAGCAATCAGCCCCAGCATTTT
d_call: .; j_call: TRBJ1-2; clone_size: .; v_call: TRBV27; cdr3_aa: CASTSLRGGYGYTF; cdr3_nt: TGTGCCAGCACCTCTTTAAGGGGGGGCTATGGCTACACCTTC
d_call: TRBD2; j_call: TRBJ2-1; clone_size: .; v_call: TRBV27; cdr3_aa: CASSFNFLAGVSYNEQFF; cdr3_nt: TGTGCCAGCAGTTTTAATTTTCTGGCGGGAGTTTCGTACAATGAGCAGTTCTTC
d_call: .; j_call: TRBJ1-5; clone_size: .; v_call: TRBV6-1; cdr3_aa: CASSALEGTGQPQHF; cdr3_nt: TGTGCCAGCAGTGCCCTCGAAGGTACGGGTCAGCCCCAGCATTTT
d_call: TRBD1; j_call: TRBJ1-1; clone_size: .; v_call: TRBV6-1; cdr3_aa: CASSGDRALTEAFF; cdr3_nt: TGTGCCAGCAGCGGAGACAGGGCTCTCACTGAAGCTTTCTTT
d_call: TRBD1; j_call: TRBJ1-6; clone_size: once; v_call: TRBV9; cdr3_aa: CASSAGQGASPLHF; cdr3_nt: TGTGCCAGCAGCGCGGGACAGGGGGCTTCACCCCTCCACTTT
d_call: TRBD1; j_call: TRBJ2-2; clone_size: .; v_call: TRBV7-6; cdr3_aa: CASSFNRGGELFF; cdr3_nt: TGTGCCAGCAGCTTTAACAGGGGTGGGGAGCTGTTTTTT
d_call: .; j_call: TRBJ2-3; clone_size: .; v_call: TRBV19; cdr3_aa: CASSIMRALGDTQYF; cdr3_nt: TGTGCCAGTAGTATTATGAGGGCCCTAGGGGATACGCAGTATTTT
d_call: .; j_call: TRBJ1-5; clone_size: .; v_call: TRBV7-2; cdr3_aa: CASNENGQANQPQHF; cdr3_nt: TGTGCCAGCAATGAAAATGGGCAGGCTAATCAGCCCCAGCATTTT
d_call: TRBD2; j_call: TRBJ2-7; clone_size: .; v_call: TRBV5-6; cdr3_aa: CASSFVRAGVRPRDYEQYF; cdr3_nt: TGTGCCAGCAGCTTTGTCCGAGCGGGAGTAAGGCCCAGGGACTACGAGCAGTACTTC
d_call: .; j_call: TRBJ2-4; clone_size: .; v_call: TRBV7-8; cdr3_aa: CASSFRRDPRGDIQYF; cdr3_nt: TGTGCCAGCAGCTTCAGACGGGACCCCAGGGGGGACATTCAGTACTTC
d_call: .; j_call: TRBJ2-6; clone_size: .; v_call: TRBV5-4; cdr3_aa: CASSLARAISGANVLTF; cdr3_nt: TGTGCCAGCAGCTTGGCCAGGGCCATCTCTGGGGCCAACGTCCTGACTTTC
d_call: TRBD1; j_call: TRBJ1-2; clone_size: .; v_call: TRBV4-1; cdr3_aa: CASSGRDRGHGYGYTF; cdr3_nt: TGCGCCAGCAGCGGACGGGACAGGGGACATGGCTATGGCTACACCTTC
d_call: .; j_call: TRBJ2-1; clone_size: .; v_call: TRBV7-2; cdr3_aa: CASSLESRNNEQFF; cdr3_nt: TGTGCCAGCAGCTTAGAGTCCAGAAACAATGAGCAGTTCTTC
d_call: .; j_call: TRBJ2-3; clone_size: .; v_call: TRBV2; cdr3_aa: CASIQDSRRTDTQYF; cdr3_nt: TGTGCCAGCATCCAAGACAGCCGCCGAACAGATACGCAGTATTTT
d_call: .; j_call: TRBJ1-5; clone_size: .; v_call: TRBV19; cdr3_aa: CASSTSAGAAEPQHF; cdr3_nt: TGTGCCAGTAGTACTTCCGCGGGGGCGGCTGAGCCCCAGCATTTT
d_call: .; j_call: TRBJ2-3; clone_size: .; v_call: TRBV30; cdr3_aa: CAWTSLVPDTQYF; cdr3_nt: TGTGCCTGGACGTCACTAGTCCCAGATACGCAGTATTTT
d_call: .; j_call: TRBJ2-5; clone_size: once; v_call: TRBV30; cdr3_aa: CAWTDVAGSTETQYF; cdr3_nt: TGTGCCTGGACAGATGTTGCGGGAAGCACCGAGACCCAGTACTTC
d_call: .; j_call: TRBJ1-1; clone_size: .; v_call: TRBV6-6; cdr3_aa: CASSYVANTEAFF; cdr3_nt: TGTGCCAGCAGTTACGTAGCGAACACTGAAGCTTTCTTT
d_call: TRBD2; j_call: TRBJ2-7; clone_size: .; v_call: TRBV10-2; cdr3_aa: CASTRTSGDEQYF; cdr3_nt: TGCGCCAGCACCAGGACTAGCGGGGACGAGCAGTACTTC
d_call: .; j_call: TRBJ1-2; clone_size: .; v_call: TRBV9; cdr3_aa: CASSVRAYGYTF; cdr3_nt: TGTGCCAGCAGCGTGAGGGCGTATGGCTACACCTTC
d_call: TRBD1; j_call: TRBJ1-4; clone_size: .; v_call: TRBV27; cdr3_aa: CASSLVSGGQGIEKLFF; cdr3_nt: TGTGCCAGCAGTTTAGTTTCCGGGGGACAGGGTATAGAAAAACTGTTTTTT
d_call: .; j_call: TRBJ1-5; clone_size: .; v_call: TRBV4-1; cdr3_aa: CASSQGPLNQPQHF; cdr3_nt: TGCGCCAGCAGCCAAGGGCCCCTCAATCAGCCCCAGCATTTT
d_call: TRBD1; j_call: TRBJ2-2; clone_size: .; v_call: TRBV10-3; cdr3_aa: CAISELHPVTGGLVRTGELFF; cdr3_nt: TGTGCCATCAGTGAGCTTCACCCCGTGACAGGGGGCCTTGTGAGGACCGGGGAGCTGTTTTTT
d_call: .; j_call: TRBJ2-7; clone_size: .; v_call: TRBV29-1; cdr3_aa: CSVLGGKASYEQYF; cdr3_nt: TGCAGCGTTCTGGGCGGGAAGGCCTCCTACGAGCAGTACTTC
d_call: .; j_call: TRBJ2-7; clone_size: .; v_call: TRBV6-4; cdr3_aa: CASTRMDGASYEQYF; cdr3_nt: TGTGCCAGCACCCGCATGGATGGCGCTAGCTACGAGCAGTACTTC
d_call: .; j_call: TRBJ1-1; clone_size: .; v_call: TRBV7-8; cdr3_aa: CASSSWGGTEAFF; cdr3_nt: TGTGCCAGCAGCTCTTGGGGGGGCACTGAAGCTTTCTTT
d_call: .; j_call: TRBJ1-3; clone_size: .; v_call: TRBV5-4; cdr3_aa: CASSSSGGGTFSGNTIYF; cdr3_nt: TGTGCCAGCAGCTCCTCGGGGGGCGGAACCTTCTCTGGAAACACCATATATTTT
d_call: TRBD2; j_call: TRBJ2-1; clone_size: .; v_call: TRBV5-4; cdr3_aa: CASSQLGLAGNNEQFF; cdr3_nt: TGTGCCAGCAGCCAGTTGGGACTAGCGGGCAACAATGAGCAGTTCTTC
d_call: .; j_call: TRBJ2-7; clone_size: .; v_call: TRBV19; cdr3_aa: CASSPKKGLVNYEQYF; cdr3_nt: TGTGCCAGTAGCCCTAAAAAGGGGCTGGTAAACTACGAGCAGTACTTC
d_call: TRBD2; j_call: TRBJ2-1; clone_size: once; v_call: TRBV5-1; cdr3_aa: CASSLYPSGRRTLVSYNEQFF; cdr3_nt: TGCGCCAGCAGCTTATATCCTAGCGGGAGGCGAACGTTAGTCTCCTACAATGAGCAGTTCTTC
d_call: .; j_call: TRBJ1-4; clone_size: .; v_call: TRBV6-1; cdr3_aa: CASSANEKLFF; cdr3_nt: TGTGCCAGCAGTGCGAATGAAAAACTGTTTTTT
d_call: .; j_call: TRBJ1-2; clone_size: once; v_call: TRBV6-5; cdr3_aa: CASSRTGSGGYGYTF; cdr3_nt: TGTGCCAGCAGTCGTACAGGATCGGGCGGCTATGGCTACACCTTC
d_call: TRBD1; j_call: TRBJ2-3; clone_size: .; v_call: TRBV7-7; cdr3_aa: CASSSGQVGTDTQYF; cdr3_nt: TGTGCTAGCAGCTCAGGACAGGTTGGCACAGATACGCAGTATTTT
d_call: .; j_call: TRBJ2-2; clone_size: .; v_call: TRBV19; cdr3_aa: CASSISQGLNTGELFF; cdr3_nt: TGTGCCAGTAGTATATCACAGGGCCTAAACACCGGGGAGCTGTTTTTT
d_call: TRBD2; j_call: TRBJ2-7; clone_size: .; v_call: TRBV10-2; cdr3_aa: CASSASVLGLATYEQYF; cdr3_nt: TGCGCCAGCAGTGCAAGCGTCCTGGGACTAGCGACTTACGAGCAGTACTTC
d_call: TRBD2; j_call: TRBJ2-1; clone_size: .; v_call: TRBV11-1; cdr3_aa: CASSLVGLAGVGFF; cdr3_nt: TGTGCCAGCAGCTTAGTTGGGCTAGCGGGAGTCGGGTTCTTC
d_call: TRBD1; j_call: TRBJ1-1; clone_size: .; v_call: TRBV4-1; cdr3_aa: CASSQEGGGQVGNTEAFF; cdr3_nt: TGCGCCAGCAGCCAAGAAGGAGGGGGACAGGTGGGGAACACTGAAGCTTTCTTT
d_call: .; j_call: TRBJ1-2; clone_size: .; v_call: TRBV18; cdr3_aa: CASSPGASLNYGYTF; cdr3_nt: TGTGCCAGCTCACCGGGGGCCTCCCTGAACTATGGCTACACCTTC
d_call: TRBD2; j_call: TRBJ2-1; clone_size: .; v_call: TRBV29-1; cdr3_aa: CSVQAGVENEQFF; cdr3_nt: TGCAGCGTGCAAGCGGGGGTGGAAAATGAGCAGTTCTTC
d_call: .; j_call: TRBJ1-2; clone_size: few; v_call: TRBV25-1; cdr3_aa: CAPREGTAYGYTF; cdr3_nt: TGTGCCCCTAGAGAGGGGACTGCCTATGGCTACACCTTC
d_call: TRBD1; j_call: TRBJ1-1; clone_size: .; v_call: TRBV25-1; cdr3_aa: CASSGTGGDTEAFF; cdr3_nt: TGTGCCAGCAGTGGGACAGGGGGAGACACTGAAGCTTTCTTT
d_call: .; j_call: TRBJ2-2; clone_size: .; v_call: TRBV27; cdr3_aa: CASSSILSLGELFF; cdr3_nt: TGTGCCAGCAGTTCCATACTAAGTCTAGGGGAGCTGTTTTTT
d_call: .; j_call: TRBJ1-3; clone_size: .; v_call: TRBV6-5; cdr3_aa: CASSYRGTGNTIYF; cdr3_nt: TGTGCCAGCAGTTACCGAGGGACTGGAAACACCATATATTTT
d_call: .; j_call: TRBJ1-2; clone_size: .; v_call: TRBV29-1; cdr3_aa: CSDVGGVTHTKGYGYTF; cdr3_nt: TGCAGCGATGTGGGGGGGGTGACTCACACGAAAGGGTATGGCTACACCTTC
d_call: TRBD2; j_call: TRBJ2-2; clone_size: .; v_call: TRBV6-4; cdr3_aa: CASSDSGGGDTGELFF; cdr3_nt: TGTGCCAGCAGTGACTCGGGGGGAGGGGACACCGGGGAGCTGTTTTTT
d_call: TRBD1; j_call: TRBJ2-7; clone_size: .; v_call: TRBV27; cdr3_aa: CASSPRQGSYEQYF; cdr3_nt: TGTGCCAGCAGTCCACGACAGGGGTCCTACGAGCAGTACTTC
d_call: TRBD1; j_call: TRBJ1-6; clone_size: few; v_call: TRBV6-5; cdr3_aa: CASSTGQGLPLHF; cdr3_nt: TGTGCCAGCAGTACTGGACAGGGACTTCCCCTCCACTTT
d_call: .; j_call: TRBJ2-7; clone_size: .; v_call: TRBV30; cdr3_aa: CALTRWGKASYEQYF; cdr3_nt: TGTGCCTTAACCCGGTGGGGCAAAGCCTCCTACGAGCAGTACTTC